This T cell receptor beta chain was obtained from a study of blood T cell repertoires in COVID-19. The overall study: T cells, B-cell-depleted T cells, or PBMCs provided the cDNA or gDNA that served as material.

Assay used: immunoSEQ multiplex PCR; TCRdb lists only in-frame clones, some missing. The sample lists about 140,000 clones; about 86% were seen once. The clonotype originates from a woman aged 55-70 years with acute or convalescent COVID-19. Sequenced sample: peripheral blood.

The CDR3 DNA reads TGTGCCAGCAGCCAAGAGTCGAATGAGCAGTTCTTC. Its protein product is CASSQESNEQFF. The genes are TRBV4-2 and TRBJ2-1; D is unclear. CDR3 length equals 12 residues. Trimming pared 0 bases from V and 7 bases from J, leaving 4 bases between. Germline V gene lookup returns CDR1 LGHNA and CDR2 YNFKEQ.